This T cell receptor beta chain was retrieved from a study of cytomegalovirus exposure and HLA in healthy donors (dated by TCRdb to 2017 to 2019). The study in broad terms: In an earlier analysis of 450 to 750 of the donors, 276 Gb of sequence data and roughly 100 million unique TCR beta sequences from roughly 180 million T cells were reported. An early release that covered several hundred HLA-typed donors contained 300 to 350 gigabases of sequencing data and 65 million to 100 million unique TCR sequences. Among the approximately 400 genotyped donors, 75% to 90% belonged to the genetic ancestry cluster associated with self-reported Caucasian donors. The aim of the study was to test whether cataloging public T cell receptors could identify signatures of past pathogen exposure. The study profiled the T cell repertoires of more than 500 subjects by immunosequencing and related them to cytomegalovirus serostatus. In addition to the first cohort of roughly 700 subjects, a separate validation cohort of 120 different subjects was used. High-throughput TCR immunosequencing, statistical association of individual TCRs with disease status, and machine learning were combined to predict cytomegalovirus infection status. To study patterns of TCR occurrence, a later analysis re-analyzed previously published TCR beta repertoires from around 660 donors and added high-resolution HLA genotyping. In the later analysis, no new phenotypic data were used to find candidate immune exposures; instead, reliance was placed on TCR beta sequences and their occurrence across donors. In an earlier analysis of 500 to 650 of the donors, high-throughput TCR beta sequencing was used to judge whether each TCR beta V gene segment behaved as functional or pseudogenic. Donor age, sex, ethnicity and CMV serostatus were compiled alongside the repertoire data. A later genetic analysis took genome-wide SNP genotypes for about 65% of the 666 donors and used that subset as a discovery cohort. All discovery cohort repertoires had been generated on a single sequencing platform. Class I and class II HLA loci were covered by the typing at four-digit resolution. Typing coverage varied by locus: roughly 629-640 donors for A, B, C, DRB1 and DQB1; approximately 560 for DQA1; over 600 for DPA1; more than 450 for DPB1. Because of strong linkage in the cohort, roughly five DR-DQ haplotypes were treated as single units for association and clustering. Among 398 genotyped donors of the cohort, an average of around 250,000 unique TCR beta nucleotide sequences was sequenced per donor, of which about 19% were non-productive. Results and caveats for the whole study, not just this receptor: The sequencing pipeline was judged likely to have produced a cluster of highly shared sequence variants as a technical artifact. The authors suggested that the approach could potentially be extended to other disease states and immunological phenotypes. Because the 87-base-pair reads could not distinguish some IMGT-functional V segments, including TRBV6-2 and TRBV6-3, those segments were excluded. Linkage disequilibrium might explain the correlated functional status among segregating V segments, but an unknown experimental factor could not be excluded. Broadly in line with IMGT annotations, most TCR beta V segments showed up in productive rearrangements about 87% or about 30% of the time in an earlier analysis of several hundred of the donors. Most CMV-associated TCR beta chains appeared to be HLA-restricted in a later analysis, and the HLA associations seemed to be driven largely by CMV exposure. The study listed 150 to 200 TCR beta chains as associated with cytomegalovirus. Three of the identified cytomegalovirus-associated TCR beta chains were confirmed in vitro to be specific for cytomegalovirus antigens. The classifier was reported to diagnose cytomegalovirus status with high specificity and sensitivity in both the original cohort and the validation cohort. Presence/absence analyses assumed roughly uniform sequencing depth across donors, an assumption that may not hold. Compared with equally common non-associated chains, HLA-associated TCR beta chains in a later analysis were more clonally expanded and had lower generation probabilities. According to a later genetic analysis, donors in an Asian-associated ancestry cluster had fewer N-insertions in productive TCRs than the approximately 700-donor mean. According to a later analysis, parvovirus B19, influenza, CMV and Epstein-Barr virus appeared linked to several top co-occurrence clusters. While some public TCRs were present in many individuals, most TCR sequences turned up only very rarely across donors. Because some donors lacked HLA typing at each locus, the association tests relied only on the typed subset. A later analysis found that TCR association rates varied across HLA loci, with DRB1 alleles showing the most associated TCRs and HLA-C alleles the fewest. A further reported finding was that TCR beta sequences accurately predicted the HLA-A and HLA-B alleles for most subjects in the first cohort. At a false discovery rate of 0.05, a later analysis linked around 17,000 TCR beta sequences to specific HLA alleles. CMV serostatus was the only immune exposure information available for the cohort. Because counts were too low, about 18 rarely observed V segments, including chromosome 9 orphons, were left out of the earlier analysis of approximately 580 of the donors. The cohort was sequenced for TCR beta chains only, and without alpha or paired-chain data the features that could be detected were limited. V-gene and J-gene trimming of TCR beta chains was associated with a missense DCLRE1C variant in a later genetic analysis, and the association was replicated in an independent cohort. Assigning TCR associations to individual alleles was difficult when HLA alleles, especially DR and DQ, strongly co-occurred.

As regards this clone: Its antigen specificity is not known. No base quality information exists; no much larger clone differs at one position.

The germline V gene sets CDR1 to SNHLY and CDR2 to FYNNEI. The CDR3 sequence holds 15 residues, the cysteine and phenylalanine included. Of all the DNA, just the CDR3 is kept, 45 bases in frame from base 1. V has 6 bases trimmed and J has 5 bases trimmed; junction bases matching no gene number 13. Receptor amplification or capture employed the immunoSEQ multiplex PCR assay. The multiplex PCR relied on a mix of 60 forward primers for TCR Vbeta segments and 13 reverse primers for TCR Jbeta segments. Amplification of the CDR3 region of rearranged TCR beta genes was performed with a multiplex PCR assay on genomic DNA. The amplified TCR beta libraries were sequenced on the Illumina HiSeq System as 87-base-pair reads. As for how the authors treated the data: Across the 700 or so repertoires, a later analysis counted approximately 83 million unique TCR beta chains, roughly 11 million of which were shared by at least two donors. To remove PCR and sequencing errors, raw reads were error-corrected and collapsed into unique sequences using a nearest-neighbor algorithm that merged closely related sequences. V, D and J gene segments were assigned by aligning CDR3 sequences to IMGT reference sequences. Each retained sequence needed at least a six-nucleotide match to both a V gene segment and a J gene segment. Rearrangements were called productive when the CDR3 lacked stop codons and stayed in frame with V and J; all others were non-productive. CDR3 was defined by IMGT convention, running from the second conserved V-encoded cysteine to the conserved J-encoded phenylalanine. In an earlier analysis of 550 to 650 of the donors, sequences lacking an unambiguous match to a single V gene segment were excluded. An earlier analysis of about 600 of the donors called V segments functional above 56.7% productive rearrangements and segregating when the between-donor standard deviation exceeded 5%. A statistical classification framework was built for diagnosing cytomegalovirus status from the catalog of TCR beta chain sequences. V and J gene assignment, in a later analysis, came from comparing TCR nucleotide sequences with IMGT/GENE-DB human TR gene sequences. A later analysis assigned CDR3 sequences and most-parsimonious VDJ recombination scenarios with the TCRdist pipeline. In a later analysis, each TCR beta chain was defined by its CDR3 amino acid sequence together with its V-gene family, and reads lacking a unique V-gene family were excluded. To address suspected cross-contamination and a sequencing artifact, a later analysis removed roughly 640 highly shared, low-generation-probability nucleotide sequences. A later analysis calculated a clonal expansion index for each public chain from normalized within-repertoire ranks of inferred template counts. In a later analysis, generation probabilities were computed using a VDJ recombination model fitted to out-of-frame rearrangements, and the results were checked against IGoR. A later analysis scored TCR-TCR, TCR-HLA and TCR-CMV co-occurrence with hypergeometric tests, applying a repertoire-size bias correction to TCR pairs. To estimate false discovery rates, a later analysis permuted the HLA or CMV assignments 20 times. A later analysis grouped co-occurring TCRs with DBSCAN, adding TCRdist sequence similarity when clustering within HLA-allele-positive subsets. Co-occurrence clustering excluded repertoires with fewer than 30,000 or more than 120,000 public chains, plus five with anomalous nucleotide sharing. TCRdb's version of the immuneACCESS table is confined to in-frame rearrangements and falls short of the full clone set. An unresolved V gene accounts for under half of the shortfall where checked; the remainder is of unknown origin. The V and J calls and clone size come from that table; D and trimming were worked out from the DNA. The sample records 150,000 to 200,000 clones, roughly 87% of which are singletons. The top ten constitute roughly 0.24% of the sample.

The cohort comprised 670 or so healthy bone marrow donors. At the time of sampling, every cohort member was nominally healthy, though immune exposures that went unrecorded were likely present. The donor tested CMV seronegative and was one of the 352 seronegative cohort members. A peripheral blood sample was provided by each donor, and peripheral blood mononuclear cells were used for TCR beta sequencing. Genomic DNA was extracted from the blood cell samples with the Qiagen DNeasy Blood Extraction Kit. Source material: PBMCs. The clonotype comes from a girl in the first two years of life in good health and CMV-seronegative. The V and J genes are TRBV2 and TRBJ2-7; the junction holds 7 bases that match TRBD1. The DNA reads TGTGCCAGCAGCGATGGAGACAGGGCCGGGAACGAGCAGTACTTC. The encoded protein is CASSDGDRAGNEQYF.